Below, one T cell receptor beta chain is given with its context. Its specificity is not known. The repertoire was sequenced with immunoSEQ multiplex PCR; TCRdb's copy has only in-frame clones and lacks some. The profile covers about 140,000 clones, with roughly nine tenths appearing a single time and less than 3.5% taken by the ten largest. The data were taken from a study of cytomegalovirus exposure and HLA in healthy donors. The study, taken as a whole, reports: The investigators catalogued 180 or so TCR beta chains as cytomegalovirus-associated.

In germline, CDR1 is LNHNV, CDR2 YYDKDF (reference sequence). The V end lost 0 bases, the J end lost 2 bases, and 7 bases lay between the germline ends. The CDR3 loop spans 14 amino acids. Sequencing was carried out using PBMCs. The receptor's source is a man aged 18-30 years in good health and CMV-seronegative. V and J are TRBV15 and TRBJ2-5; no clear D gene. The CDR3 region has the DNA TGTGCCACCAGCAGAGACAGGTATCAAGAGACCCAGTACTTC. Its translation is CATSRDRYQETQYF.